The 13 T cell receptor beta chains presented below share a single source sample, sequenced in a study of blood T cell repertoires in COVID-19. Some clones are missing from TCRdb's copy, which holds only in-frame ones; the method was immunoSEQ multiplex PCR. The sample contains 150,000 to 250,000 clones, 70% to 85% of which appear only once. The sequenced material came from peripheral blood. Receptor source: a human donor with acute or convalescent COVID-19. The donor label of this sample is uncertain.

Note on this clone: This sample also contains other DNA sequences that code for the same CDR3. V and J are TRBV27 and TRBJ2-7; tentatively, D is TRBD1 (5 bases). CDR1 is MNHEY and CDR2 is SMNVEV in the germline V gene (reference sequence). The CDR3 totals 14 residues. Between the trimmed V and J ends, which lost 3 bases and 4 bases, there was a span of 13 bases. The CDR3 reads CASSLRQGTYEQYF. Here the CDR3 DNA reads TGTGCCAGCAGTTTGAGGCAGGGAACGTACGAGCAGTACTTC.

In regard to this clone: The sample contains more than one DNA sequence encoding this CDR3. The rearrangement uses TRBV7-3 and TRBJ1-1; D is uncertain. The CDR3 runs to 13 residues. Per germline, CDR1 SGHTA and CDR2 FQGTGA. V shed 2 bases and J shed 1 base, with 5 bases lying between them. The CDR3 protein is CASSLRRNTEAFF. CDR3 in DNA: TGTGCCAGCAGCTTACGCAGGAACACTGAAGCTTTCTTT.

The CDR3 sequence is CASGAGQGANTGELFF. In DNA, the CDR3 is TGTGCTAGTGGTGCCGGACAGGGGGCGAACACCGGGGAGCTGTTTTTT. The genes are TRBV12-5 and TRBJ2-2; 10 bases align to TRBD1. V shed 5 bases and J 0 bases; nucleotides not matched to a gene: 3. CDR1 is LGHNT, CDR2 FRNRAP, per germline. The length of the CDR3 is 16 residues.

This clone was seen a handful of times. The chain employs TRBV7-9 and TRBJ2-2, with D possibly TRBD1 on 7 matching bases. The CDR3 runs 15 residues. From germline, CDR1 is SEHNR and CDR2 FQNEAQ (reference sequence). Trimming left V 3 bases short and J 7 bases short, with 15 bases between. The CDR3 nucleotides read TGTGCCAGCAGCTTGTTCGACAGGGAGGTCGGGGAGCTGTTTTTT. This encodes CASSLFDREVGELFF.

The chain joins TRBV2 to TRBJ2-5; TRBD1 might be the D (6 bases). The V end was cut by 7 bases, the J end by 6 bases, with 12 bases between. The CDR3 runs 12 residues. Germline CDR1 SNHLY, CDR2 FYNNEI. In DNA form, the CDR3 reads TGTGCCAGCAATATAGGGGACAAGACCCAGTACTTC. Translated, it gives CASNIGDKTQYF. The complete variable domain, with remaining parts taken from reference TRBV2 and TRBJ2-5, reads EPEVTQTPSHQVTQMGQEVILRCVPISNHLYFYWYRQILGQKVEFLVSFYNNEISEKSEIFDDQFSVERPDGSNFTLKIRSTKLEDSAMYFCASNIGDKTQYFGPGTRLLVL.

The rearrangement links TRBV9 to TRBJ2-2, with TRBD2 matching over 7 bases. V was pared by 3 bases and J by 1 base, with 6 bases of the junction left unmatched. There are 16 residues in the CDR3. CDR1 and CDR2 from the germline V gene are SGDLS and YYNGEE. The CDR3 region has the DNA TGTGCCAGCAGCGCGATAGCGGGCCTGAACACCGGGGAGCTGTTTTTT. It is translated as CASSAIAGLNTGELFF.

There are a few counts of this clone. The gene calls are TRBV6-2 or TRBV6-3 and TRBJ1-2; 9 nucleotides line up with TRBD1. The CDR3 spans 15 residues. Germline V CDR1 and CDR2: MNHEY, SVGEGT. The J segment lost 7 bases and the V segment lost 0 bases, leaving 6 bases of the junction unmatched. CDR3 coding DNA: TGTGCCAGCAGTTACTCTACACAGGGGGCGCGTGGCTACACCTTC. Translation gives CASSYSTQGARGYTF.

The V and J genes are TRBV5-6 and TRBJ1-2; no definite D call. From germline, CDR1 is SGHDT and CDR2 YYEEEE. V gave up 1 base and J gave up 7 bases, with 8 bases separating them. The CDR3 has 12 residues. The CDR3 DNA sequence: TGTGCCAGCAGCTTGACAGAAGCTGGCTACACCTTC. As protein: CASSLTEAGYTF.

The chain has TRBV27 and TRBJ1-6; D gene uncertain. CDR1 is MNHEY and CDR2 is SMNVEV in the germline V gene (reference sequence). Deletions cut 5 bases from V and 9 bases from J, with 11 bases between. The CDR3 totals 13 residues. CDR3 sequence reads: CASSVKGGSPLHF. The CDR3 nucleotides read TGTGCCAGCAGTGTGAAGGGAGGTTCACCCCTCCACTTT.

The J gene is TRBJ2-7, the V gene TRBV6-6; perhaps TRBD1 as D (5 bases). Germline V gene lookup returns CDR1 MNHNY and CDR2 SVGAGI (reference sequence). The CDR3 length is 13 residues. Trimming left V 7 bases short and J 3 bases short, with 13 bases between. The DNA of the CDR3 is TGTGCCAGCAATGTGGGGCAAAGCTACGAGCAGTACTTC. The encoded protein is CASNVGQSYEQYF.

This chain uses TRBV4-1 with TRBJ2-1; D not resolved. Deletions cut 0 bases from V and 8 bases from J, with 14 bases between. Per the germline V gene, CDR1 is MGHRA and CDR2 is YSYEKL. This CDR3 comprises 15 residues. The CDR3 DNA reads TGCGCCAGCAGCCAAGATTTGGGCAAGCTCTATGAGCAGTTCTTC. Its protein is CASSQDLGKLYEQFF.

This clone was observed once. The rearrangement joins TRBV7-9 to TRBJ2-1; 10 positions agree with TRBD1. With 3 bases clipped from V and 6 bases from J, the junction kept 8 bases outside the gene matches. The CDR3 consists of 16 residues. Germline V gene lookup returns CDR1 SEHNR and CDR2 FQNEAQ (reference sequence). As DNA, the CDR3 is TGTGCCAGCAGCTTTCCGACAGGGGGCGCTACCAATGAGCAGTTCTTC. As protein: CASSFPTGGATNEQFF.

The chain employs TRBV9 and TRBJ2-7, with 8 bases matching TRBD1. This CDR3 comprises 15 residues. Looked up from germline, CDR1 is SGDLS and CDR2 is YYNGEE. Losses at the gene ends were 4 bases for V and 4 bases for J; bases not matched to a gene: 10. The CDR3 is CASSPRTGTGYEQYF. The CDR3, as DNA: TGTGCCAGCAGCCCCAGGACAGGGACCGGGTACGAGCAGTACTTC.